This TCR beta chain is drawn from a study of OX40 agonist ivuxolimab in advanced cancers. Broadly, across the study: The costimulatory receptor OX40 (CD134) was targeted by ivuxolimab, a fully human IgG2 agonistic monoclonal antibody. Partial responses occurred in three dose-escalation patients, of whom one had hepatocellular carcinoma and two had cutaneous melanoma. Patients were allowed to have had prior anti-PD-1, anti-PD-L1 or anti-CTLA-4 therapy, and 40% to 45% of the dose-escalation patients had previously received checkpoint inhibitors. Peripheral TCRbeta sequencing aimed to test whether ivuxolimab altered TCR sequence diversity and caused clonal T-cell expansion. The paper reports the monotherapy dose-escalation portion (N = 52 patients) of the phase I ivuxolimab trial. Of the roughly 51 dose-escalation patients, hepatocellular carcinoma was present in around 20, melanoma in around 15, renal cell carcinoma in 9 and head and neck cancer in 9. In the dose-escalation cohort, approximately 82% of patients were male, and the mean age was around 60 years, with a range of about 20 to 79. Intravenous ivuxolimab was administered to patients every 2 weeks at six dose levels: 0.01, 0.1, 0.3, 1.5, 3 and 10 mg/kg.

This clone occurred a few times. Its specific antigen is unknown. The sample holds no much larger clone one base away, and base qualities are not on file. Patients with autoimmune disease history or receiving systemic immunosuppression were excluded from the trial. Peripheral blood for TCR sequencing was drawn from every dose cohort at baseline, at cycle 4 day 1 and at cycle 7 day 1. The samples were taken from a phase I, first-in-human, multicenter, open-label dose-escalation trial of ivuxolimab. Adults with locally advanced or metastatic head and neck squamous cell, hepatocellular, melanoma or renal cell carcinoma were enrolled in the trial. Before TCR sequencing, CD4+ T cells and CD8+ T cells from peripheral blood were sorted into separate populations. The germline V gene (reference sequence) sets CDR1 to GTSNPN and CDR2 to SVGIG. V loses 1 base of germline sequence and J loses 10 bases, and the interval between the two ends is 10 bases. From the cysteine up to the phenylalanine, the CDR3 has a length of 11 residues. Solely the CDR3 DNA is kept, with 33 bases framed from the first base.

The investigation overall reported the following: In partial responders in the 0.1-3.0 mg/kg groups, normalized peripheral clonal expansion was found to be among the lowest, especially among CD8+ T cells. After ivuxolimab, CD8+ T cells had more expanded clones than CD4+ T cells on average. Clonal expansion of both CD4+ and CD8+ blood T cells was observed from baseline to week 6 at doses 0.1 to 3.0 mg/kg. Low levels of normalized T-cell clonal expansion were also seen in some patients who did not respond. The antigen specificity of the clonally expanded peripheral T cells was not determined.

For sequencing of the TCRbeta CDR3 region, genomic DNA was extracted from the sorted cells. The immunoSEQ Assay was used for sequencing of TCRbeta CDR3 regions. TCRdb carries this immuneACCESS record with in-frame sequences only. Its versions omit some clonotypes, under half of them owing to an unresolved V gene in the studies checked, with the rest unexplained. Here the sample has fewer than 130,000 clones; over 85% occur a single time. Less than 0.35% of the sample is taken by the ten largest. The source was CD4+ or CD8+ T cells sorted from blood, collected in a trial of the OX40 agonist ivuxolimab. The chain links TRBV30 with TRBJ1-1, and TRBD1 may be the D gene, going by 5 matching bases. The sequence was obtained from an adult with an advanced solid tumor such as melanoma, head and neck, liver or kidney cancer. The CDR3 protein sequence reads: CAWSAGLRAFF. The DNA sequence follows: TGTGCCTGGAGTGCGGGACTCCGAGCTTTCTTT.